Listed below are T cell receptor beta chains from one sample, sequenced in a study of identical twins. Via MiXCR, TCRdb re-called the 5' RACE reads, giving one row per CDR3 protein. The table has 690,000 or so distinct CDR3 sequences, more than 6.5% seen once. The sample also formed part of further work on yellow fever vaccine responses in identical twins.

Sequences were obtained from PBMCs. The receptors were gathered from a woman under 30 in good health. The CDR3 runs from the conserved cysteine through the conserved F or W.

j_call v_call cdr3_length cdr3_aa
TRBJ2-1 TRBV24-1 14 CATSGSEYDNEQFF
TRBJ1-1 TRBV28 15 CASTPAGWVNTEAFF
TRBJ1-5 TRBV7-9 15 CASSSTGEARQPQHF
TRBJ1-5 TRBV29-1 16 CSVRETHRGPKDPQHF
TRBJ2-3 TRBV7-3 16 CASSSTSGGPTDTQYF
TRBJ2-7 TRBV29-1 13 CSVETGHPYEQYF
TRBJ2-1 TRBV27 12 CASGKQGAEQFF
TRBJ2-1 TRBV2 15 CASSDRLKKGNEQFF
TRBJ1-4 TRBV5-1 16 CASSLGRTWANEKLFF
TRBJ2-2 TRBV11-3 17 CASSLDGAKGNTGELFF
TRBJ1-6 TRBV12-3/TRBV12-4 12 CASNTYNSPLHF
TRBJ2-5 TRBV3-1 11 CASSQSETQYF
TRBJ2-3 TRBV20-1 14 CSAWRELDTDTQYF
TRBJ2-5 TRBV15 16 CATSSGQGQGSETQYF
TRBJ2-7 TRBV20-1 10 CSAKSYEQYF
TRBJ2-4 TRBV6-2/TRBV6-3 15 CASSYKTLAKNIQYF
TRBJ1-4 TRBV15 16 CATSNTNRGRREKLFF
TRBJ2-5 TRBV24-1 15 CATSDSMTAQETQYF
TRBJ2-5 TRBV20-1 14 CSANPRGRGETQYF
TRBJ2-7 TRBV29-1 13 CSVEGTLEAEQYF
TRBJ2-7 TRBV11-2 12 CASSSGGFEQYF
TRBJ2-1 TRBV24-1 14 CATTGTSSYNEQFF
TRBJ2-3 TRBV4-2 17 CASSPGARREISDTQYF
TRBJ1-3 TRBV3-1 16 CASSQDSSYSGNTIYF
TRBJ2-7 TRBV6-1 13 CASSSSGPYEQYF
TRBJ1-1 TRBV12-3/TRBV12-4 13 CASSPGQGGEAFF
TRBJ1-2 TRBV7-9 15 CASSLGGTVVHGYTF
TRBJ2-1 TRBV29-1 14 CSGEPGAPYNEQFF
TRBJ2-1 TRBV14 16 CASSPPGVTSYNEQFF
TRBJ2-1 TRBV20-1 21 CSATLALSTSGGLSSYNEQFF
TRBJ1-1 TRBV27 14 CASSLKAGPPEAFF
TRBJ2-1 TRBV4-3 15 CASSQVSGTYNEQFF
TRBJ2-3 TRBV13 16 CASSHRTSGSGDTQYF
TRBJ2-7 TRBV7-9 13 CASSPSGRYEQYF
TRBJ1-5 TRBV6-1 15 CASTKIGQINQPQHF
TRBJ2-1 TRBV5-1 14 CASSLVPGANEQFF
TRBJ2-2 TRBV2 13 CASRPGRTGELFF
TRBJ1-6 TRBV6-2/TRBV6-3 15 CASNDRGTNNSPLHF
TRBJ2-2 TRBV24-1 13 CATRTQDTGELFF
TRBJ1-2 TRBV29-1 12 CSVETYNYGYTF
TRBJ2-1 TRBV2 16 CASNLRTGSSYNEQFF
TRBJ2-7 TRBV29-1 12 CSVSRNGREQYF
TRBJ2-1 TRBV2 13 CASILRRGDEQFF
TRBJ2-1 TRBV24-1 15 CATSDFGRAGDEQFF
TRBJ2-1 TRBV18 16 CASSPMTSGIYNEQFF
TRBJ2-1 TRBV7-9 15 CASREMRGGRYEQFF
TRBJ2-7 TRBV20-1 16 CSARDFKGDRAYEQYF
TRBJ2-1 TRBV11-2 16 CASSPTGTGFRNEQFF
TRBJ2-1 TRBV4-2 18 CASSLTRSREKSYNEQFF
TRBJ2-3 TRBV6-4 15 CASSDGPSGGDTQYF
TRBJ2-7 TRBV6-2/TRBV6-3 11 CASSQDRLQYF
TRBJ2-2 TRBV9 13 CASRYDGGGELFF
TRBJ1-3 TRBV5-1 15 CASSFGEYSGNTIYF